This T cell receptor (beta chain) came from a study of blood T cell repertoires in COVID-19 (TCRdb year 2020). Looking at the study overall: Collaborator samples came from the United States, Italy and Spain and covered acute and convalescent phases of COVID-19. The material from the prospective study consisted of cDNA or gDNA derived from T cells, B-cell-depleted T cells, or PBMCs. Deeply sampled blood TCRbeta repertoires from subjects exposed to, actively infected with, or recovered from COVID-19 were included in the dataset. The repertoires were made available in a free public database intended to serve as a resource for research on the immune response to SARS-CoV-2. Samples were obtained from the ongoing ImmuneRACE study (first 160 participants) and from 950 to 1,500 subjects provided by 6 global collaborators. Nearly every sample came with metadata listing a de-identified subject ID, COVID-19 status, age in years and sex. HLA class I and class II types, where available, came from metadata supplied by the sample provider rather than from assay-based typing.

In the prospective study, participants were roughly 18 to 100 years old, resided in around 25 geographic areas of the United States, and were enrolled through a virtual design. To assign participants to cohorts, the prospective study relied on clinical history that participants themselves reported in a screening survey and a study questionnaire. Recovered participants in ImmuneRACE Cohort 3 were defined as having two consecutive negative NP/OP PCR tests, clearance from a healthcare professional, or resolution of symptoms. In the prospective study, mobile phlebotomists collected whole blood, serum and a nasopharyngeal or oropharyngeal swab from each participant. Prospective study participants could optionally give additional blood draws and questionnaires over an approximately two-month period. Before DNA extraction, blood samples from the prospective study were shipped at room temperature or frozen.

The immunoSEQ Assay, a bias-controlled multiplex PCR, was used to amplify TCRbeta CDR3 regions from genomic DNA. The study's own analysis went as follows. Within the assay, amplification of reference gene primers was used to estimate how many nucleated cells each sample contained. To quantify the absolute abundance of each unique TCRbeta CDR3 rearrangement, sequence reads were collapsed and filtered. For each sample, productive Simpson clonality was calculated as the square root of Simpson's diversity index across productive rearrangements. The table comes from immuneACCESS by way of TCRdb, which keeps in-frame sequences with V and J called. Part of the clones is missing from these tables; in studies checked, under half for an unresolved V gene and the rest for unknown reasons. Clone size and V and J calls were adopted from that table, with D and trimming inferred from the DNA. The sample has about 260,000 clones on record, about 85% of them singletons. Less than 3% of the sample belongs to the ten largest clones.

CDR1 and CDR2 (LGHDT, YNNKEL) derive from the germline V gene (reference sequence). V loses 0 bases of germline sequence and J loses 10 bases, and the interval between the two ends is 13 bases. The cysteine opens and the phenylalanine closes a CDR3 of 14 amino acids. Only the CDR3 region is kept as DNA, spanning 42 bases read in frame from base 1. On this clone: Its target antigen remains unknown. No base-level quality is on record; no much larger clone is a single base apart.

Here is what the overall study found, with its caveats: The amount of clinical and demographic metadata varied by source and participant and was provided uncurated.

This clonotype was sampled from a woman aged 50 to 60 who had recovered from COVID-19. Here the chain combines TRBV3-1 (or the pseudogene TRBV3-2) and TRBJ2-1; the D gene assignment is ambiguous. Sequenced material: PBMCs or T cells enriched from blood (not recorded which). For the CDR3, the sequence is CASSQDKFSGEQFF. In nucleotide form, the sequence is TGTGCCAGCAGCCAAGATAAATTCTCCGGGGAGCAGTTCTTC.